Listed below are T cell receptor beta chains from one sample, sequenced in a study of neoadjuvant nivolumab and ipilimumab in lung cancer. The table came from immunoSEQ multiplex PCR; TCRdb's copy has only in-frame clones and leaves some out. The top ten hold roughly 3.4% of the sample, which has some 9,100 clones, roughly 77% seen once. Sequences were derived from tumor tissue, sampled after neoadjuvant nivolumab, alone or with ipilimumab, at or shortly before surgery. The receptors were sampled from an adult with non-small cell lung cancer. CDR3s include the opening cysteine and the closing phenylalanine or tryptophan. The D gene is left open where the match is weak. The listing skips clone size in some rows; elsewhere it reads once, few, many or a size class.

v_call	d_call	clone_size	j_call	cdr3_aa	cdr3_nt
TRBV10-1	TRBD1	NA	TRBJ2-3	CASSEGTGATDTQYF	TGCGCCAGCAGTGAGGGAACAGGGGCCACAGATACGCAGTATTTT
TRBV29-1	NA	few	TRBJ2-7	CSVVLDSSYEQYF	TGCAGCGTTGTGTTGGACAGCTCCTACGAGCAGTACTTC
TRBV27	NA	NA	TRBJ1-2	CASSRRAAEGGYTF	TGTGCCAGCAGTCGCCGTGCCGCCGAGGGGGGCTACACCTTC
TRBV11-3	NA	NA	TRBJ2-2	CASSLAWGGTGELFF	TGTGCCAGCAGCTTAGCGTGGGGAGGTACCGGGGAGCTGTTTTTT
TRBV5-6	TRBD1	NA	TRBJ1-4	CASRGQGVEKLFF	TGTGCCAGCAGGGGACAGGGGGTAGAAAAACTGTTTTTT
TRBV30	NA	NA	TRBJ1-1	CAQARSSTEAFF	TGTGCCCAGGCGAGGTCCAGCACTGAAGCTTTCTTT
TRBV29-1	TRBD2	NA	TRBJ2-1	CSAGLGRGNEQFF	TGCAGCGCAGGACTAGGACGGGGCAATGAGCAGTTCTTC
TRBV30	TRBD1	NA	TRBJ2-7	CAWSLGRGPQYF	TGTGCCTGGAGTCTCGGCAGGGGGCCTCAGTACTTC
TRBV6-5	TRBD2	NA	TRBJ2-1	CASSLGTSGYNEQFF	TGTGCCAGCAGTTTAGGGACTAGCGGCTACAATGAGCAGTTCTTC
TRBV7-2	NA	few	TRBJ2-6	CASSLSPSGSGANVLTF	TGTGCCAGCAGCTTATCACCCTCGGGTTCTGGGGCCAACGTCCTGACTTTC
TRBV2	TRBD2	medium-sized	TRBJ2-7	CASRYIPSSGTYEQYF	TGTGCCAGCAGGTACATACCCTCGAGCGGGACCTACGAGCAGTACTTC
TRBV4-2	NA	NA	TRBJ2-6	CASSRGVRSGANVLTF	TGTGCCAGCAGCCGGGGGGTTAGGAGTGGGGCCAACGTCCTGACTTTC
TRBV7-6	TRBD1	NA	TRBJ1-2	CASSPGQGVDYGYTF	TGTGCCAGCAGCCCCGGACAGGGAGTTGACTATGGCTACACCTTC
TRBV6-6	NA	NA	TRBJ1-2	CASSLGGDYGYTF	TGTGCCAGCAGTCTGGGAGGGGACTATGGCTACACCTTC
TRBV11-2	NA	NA	TRBJ2-3	CASTSGAGSTDTQYF	TGTGCCAGCACCTCCGGGGCGGGAAGCACAGATACGCAGTATTTT
TRBV6-5	TRBD1	NA	TRBJ1-5	CASKEGQFNQPQHF	TGTGCCAGCAAGGAGGGACAGTTCAATCAGCCCCAGCATTTT
TRBV28	TRBD1	NA	TRBJ1-1	CASGAGGTEAFF	TGTGCCAGCGGCGCAGGGGGCACTGAAGCTTTCTTT
TRBV27	NA	few	TRBJ2-7	CASSFVKAQALYEQYF	TGTGCCAGCAGTTTTGTTAAGGCTCAGGCCCTCTACGAGCAGTACTTC
TRBV30	NA	NA	TRBJ1-2	CAWSHRRGNGYTF	TGTGCCTGGAGTCATCGTAGAGGAAATGGCTACACCTTC
TRBV10-3	TRBD1	NA	TRBJ1-2	CAIRETGAYGYTF	TGTGCCATCAGGGAAACAGGGGCCTATGGCTACACCTTC
TRBV5-1	TRBD1	NA	TRBJ2-7	CASSLQGEKREQYF	TGCGCCAGCAGCTTACAGGGGGAAAAGAGGGAGCAGTACTTC
TRBV7-9	TRBD2	NA	TRBJ2-3	CASSLNSGITDTQYF	TGTGCCAGCAGCTTGAATAGCGGGATCACAGATACGCAGTATTTT
TRBV30	TRBD1	NA	TRBJ2-7	CAWSTKMTTGTYEQYF	TGTGCCTGGAGCACCAAAATGACGACAGGGACCTACGAGCAGTACTTC
TRBV6-5	NA	once	TRBJ2-3	CASSYLSVTDTQYF	TGTGCCAGCAGTTACCTCAGTGTCACGGATACGCAGTATTTT
TRBV27	TRBD1	few	TRBJ1-1	CASSPGTANTEAFF	TGTGCCAGCAGTCCAGGGACAGCGAACACTGAAGCTTTCTTT
TRBV6-5	TRBD1	once	TRBJ1-2	CASGAGGKLGGYTF	TGTGCCAGCGGGGCAGGGGGCAAATTGGGTGGCTACACCTTC
TRBV7-9	NA	NA	TRBJ2-7	CASSFRTYEQYF	TGTGCCAGCAGCTTTCGAACCTACGAGCAGTACTTC
TRBV28	TRBD1	few	TRBJ1-2	CASSPGTAANYGYTF	TGTGCCAGCAGTCCAGGGACAGCTGCTAACTATGGCTACACCTTC
TRBV7-9	NA	NA	TRBJ2-5	CASSLARVYQETQYF	TGTGCCAGCAGCTTAGCTAGAGTTTACCAAGAGACCCAGTACTTC
TRBV30	NA	NA	TRBJ2-2	CAWRTVEEAGELFF	TGTGCCTGGAGGACGGTGGAGGAGGCCGGGGAGCTGTTTTTT
TRBV10-2	NA	NA	TRBJ2-3	CASSDESRGSSTDTQYF	TGCGCCAGCAGTGATGAATCCCGGGGGTCTAGCACAGATACGCAGTATTTT
TRBV6-4	NA	few	TRBJ2-3	CASSDYGGTDTQYF	TGTGCCAGCAGTGACTACGGGGGCACAGATACGCAGTATTTT
TRBV7-9	TRBD1	NA	TRBJ1-4	CASSPGQGLEEKLFF	TGTGCCAGCTCACCGGGACAGGGTCTAGAGGAAAAACTGTTTTTT
TRBV28	NA	once	TRBJ2-7	CASSFPMRGWSHYEQYF	TGTGCCAGCAGTTTTCCCATGAGGGGTTGGTCCCACTACGAGCAGTACTTC
TRBV14	NA	NA	TRBJ2-1	CASSQVLAIGPYNEQFF	TGTGCCAGCAGCCAGGTACTAGCTATCGGCCCCTACAATGAGCAGTTCTTC
TRBV28	NA	NA	TRBJ1-5	CASNFLGRVSNQPQHF	TGTGCCAGCAACTTCCTGGGACGAGTTAGCAATCAGCCCCAGCATTTT
TRBV28	NA	NA	TRBJ1-5	CASSLSRPADSNQPQHF	TGTGCCAGCAGTTTATCACGGCCGGCCGATAGCAATCAGCCCCAGCATTTT
TRBV27	NA	NA	TRBJ2-1	CASSSLMRTAKGDEQFF	TGTGCCAGCAGTTCCCTCATGCGGACAGCCAAGGGCGATGAGCAGTTCTTC
TRBV4-1	TRBD2	NA	TRBJ2-1	CASSQAGTSGYNEQFF	TGCGCCAGCAGCCAGGCCGGGACTAGCGGTTACAATGAGCAGTTCTTC
TRBV5-4	NA	NA	TRBJ2-2	CASTRPGLNTGELFF	TGTGCCAGCACCAGGCCGGGACTTAACACCGGGGAGCTGTTTTTT